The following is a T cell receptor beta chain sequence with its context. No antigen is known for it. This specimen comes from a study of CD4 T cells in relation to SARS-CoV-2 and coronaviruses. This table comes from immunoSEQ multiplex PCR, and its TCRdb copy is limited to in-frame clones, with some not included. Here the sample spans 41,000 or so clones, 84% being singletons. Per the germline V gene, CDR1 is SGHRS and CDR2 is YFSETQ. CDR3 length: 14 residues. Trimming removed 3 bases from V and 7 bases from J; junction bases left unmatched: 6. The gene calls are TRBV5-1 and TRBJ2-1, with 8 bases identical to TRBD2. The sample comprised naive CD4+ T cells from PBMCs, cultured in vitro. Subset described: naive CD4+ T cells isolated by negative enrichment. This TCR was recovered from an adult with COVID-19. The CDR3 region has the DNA TGCGCCAGCAGCTCTCCCGGGACTAGAAATGAGCAGTTCTTC. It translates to CASSSPGTRNEQFF.